This TCR beta chain was found in a study of blood T cell repertoires in COVID-19. The overall study: Sites across the United States, Italy and Spain contributed samples from acute and convalescent COVID-19. PBMCs, B-cell-depleted T cells, or T cells were the source of the cDNA or gDNA that made up the material.

CDR1 MRHNA and CDR2 SNTAGT come from the germline V gene. The length of the CDR3 is 16 residues. V gave up 0 bases and J gave up 4 bases; unmatched junction bases: 5. Of note for this clone: Within the sample, other DNA sequences also encode this same CDR3.

In the original analysis: Counts of nucleated cells, estimated from reference gene primer amplification, were obtained. Method: immunoSEQ multiplex PCR; TCRdb's copy keeps in-frame clones and lacks some. The DNA gave D and trimming, while V, J and clone size come from that table. The data contain 110,000 or so clones, 85% of them singletons. This sequence was found in a human donor in a cohort sampled during active COVID-19. Sample: peripheral blood. This chain links TRBV6-4 with TRBJ2-1; 8 nucleotides line up with TRBD2. The CDR3 DNA reads as TGTGCCAGCAGTGACTCGACGCGCGGGGGGTACAATGAGCAGTTCTTC. Translating it yields CASSDSTRGGYNEQFF.